Below are 17 T cell receptor beta chains sequenced from a single sample in a study of shared clonotypes between healthy human individuals. The data were produced by immunoSEQ multiplex PCR, yet TCRdb's version contains in-frame clones alone and is incomplete. The table shows around 1,100,000 clones, with 60% to 80% occurring only once. The sample comprised memory CD4+ T cells from PBMCs. As to subset: CD45RA-negative fraction. These TCRs come from a man aged 18 to 35 in good health. Some clones in this sample may be carry-over from other donors' samples.

The V gene is TRBV18, the J gene TRBJ2-3; tentatively, D is TRBD1 or TRBD2 (6 bases each). CDR1 and CDR2 from the germline V gene are KGHSH and LQKENI. CDR3 length: 14 residues. CDR3 residues: CASAPGSRGDTQYF. DNA of the CDR3: TGTGCTTCGGCCCCCGGGAGCAGGGGAGATACGCAGTATTTT.

V gene TRBV6-6 combines with J gene TRBJ1-1; D gene ambiguous. The CDR3 contains 13 residues. Germline loops: CDR1 MNHNY, CDR2 SVGAGI (reference sequence). The V end was cut by 7 bases, the J end by 1 base, with 10 bases between. Written as DNA, the CDR3 is TGTGCCAGCAAACTACGACAGAACACTGAAGCTTTCTTT. Amino acid sequence: CASKLRQNTEAFF.

This sequence joins TRBV29-1 and TRBJ1-2; TRBD1 agrees at 7 bases. The ends lost 7 bases at V and 4 bases at J; junction bases unmatched: 6. Germline V gene lookup returns CDR1 SQVTM and CDR2 ANQGSEA. CDR3 length: 12 amino acids. CDR3 sequence: CSGGDSFYGYTF. The CDR3 DNA follows: TGCAGCGGGGGGGACAGCTTCTATGGCTACACCTTC.

In this sample, this clone turned up a few times. Other DNA sequences in this sample translate to the same CDR3. This chain links TRBV28 with TRBJ2-5; perhaps D is TRBD1 or TRBD2 (6 bases each). Germline V gives CDR1 MDHEN, CDR2 SYDVKM. The CDR3 runs 15 residues. V was pared by 3 bases and J by 1 base, with 12 bases between. The CDR3 sequence: CASSFGGRSQETQYF. CDR3 sequence (DNA): TGTGCCAGCAGTTTTGGGGGGCGGTCCCAAGAGACCCAGTACTTC.

The chain has TRBV7-2 and TRBJ2-7; D is unclear. This CDR3 region has 11 residues. From germline, CDR1 is SGHTA and CDR2 FQGNSA. V dropped 8 bases and J dropped 1 base, with 6 bases sitting between them. CDR3 loop: CASGRSYEQYF. The CDR3 DNA sequence: TGTGCCAGCGGCCGATCCTACGAGCAGTACTTC.

The chain couples TRBV5-4 to TRBJ2-1; TRBD2 matches 10 bases. Losses at the gene ends were 5 bases for V and 1 base for J; bases not matched to a gene: 15. The CDR3 consists of 19 residues. Germline-derived CDR1 and CDR2 are SGHNT and YYREEE (reference sequence). In DNA, the CDR3 is TGTGCCAGCAGGACGAGCGGGAGGGCCGGACGAAGTTCCTACAATGAGCAGTTCTTC. It is translated as CASRTSGRAGRSSYNEQFF. Using reference TRBV5-4 and TRBJ2-1 for the parts outside the CDR3, the full variable domain is ETGVTQSPTHLIKTRGQQVTLRCSSQSGHNTVSWYQQALGQGPQFIFQYYREEENGRGNFPPRFSGLQFPNYSSELNVNALELDDSALYLCASRTSGRAGRSSYNEQFFGPGTRLTVL.

V is TRBV19 and J is TRBJ1-5; no firm D call. The CDR3 sequence is 13 residues long. V gave up 5 bases and J gave up 6 bases, with 11 bases separating them. Germline assignment: CDR1 LNHDA and CDR2 SQIVND (reference sequence). The CDR3 region has the DNA TGTGCCAGTAGTCCCTTCAATACTCAGCCCCAGCATTTT. Translation gives CASSPFNTQPQHF.

The chain employs TRBV7-9 and TRBJ1-2; D gene uncertain. Germline values: CDR1 SEHNR, CDR2 FQNEAQ (reference sequence). CDR3 length equals 13 residues. The V end lost 1 base, the J end lost 4 bases, and 7 bases lay between the germline ends. CDR3 sequence (DNA): TGTGCCAGCAGCTTAGAACAGATCTATGGCTACACCTTC. This encodes CASSLEQIYGYTF.

The V gene is TRBV27, the J gene TRBJ2-3; D unclear. This CDR3 comprises 14 residues. Trimming took 4 bases from V and 3 from J, leaving 11 bases between them. Germline V gene sequence: CDR1 MNHEY, CDR2 SMNVEV (reference sequence). CDR3 amino acids: CASSSPVATDTQYF. CDR3 sequence (DNA): TGTGCCAGCAGTTCACCAGTGGCGACAGATACGCAGTATTTT.

This sequence joins TRBV9 and TRBJ2-1; 8 nucleotides align to TRBD2. Germline values: CDR1 SGDLS, CDR2 YYNGEE. This CDR3 region has 15 residues. V shed 3 bases, J shed 7 bases, and the junction held 9 bases outside the gene matches. The chain's CDR3 is CASSAEPGGRNEQFF. In DNA form, the CDR3 reads TGTGCCAGCAGCGCCGAGCCGGGAGGGCGTAATGAGCAGTTCTTC.

The DNA of the CDR3 is TGTGCCAGCGCCTCCACTAGCTCCTCCTACGAGCAGTACTTC. This gives the protein CASASTSSSYEQYF. The rearrangement joins TRBV28 to TRBJ2-7; D perhaps matches TRBD2 (6 bases). Trimming stripped 8 bases from V and 0 bases from J, with 14 bases between. The CDR3 runs 14 residues. CDR1 is MDHEN, CDR2 SYDVKM, per germline.

The chain uses TRBV7-2 and TRBJ2-3; TRBD2 is a possible D gene (6 bases). The CDR3 runs 13 residues. The V and J ends lost 5 bases and 5 bases respectively, with 11 bases between them. The V gene's germline CDR1 is SGHTA and CDR2 FQGNSA. CDR3 bases: TGTGCCAGCAGCCTGAGGGACTTAGATACGCAGTATTTT. This gives the protein CASSLRDLDTQYF.

A remark on this clone: This sample also contains other DNA sequences that code for the same CDR3. This chain uses TRBV2 with TRBJ2-1; possible D gene TRBD2, 6 bases. CDR1 is SNHLY and CDR2 is FYNNEI in the germline V gene. This CDR3 spans 15 amino acids. Trimming removed 4 bases from V and 4 bases from J, with 14 bases in between. CDR3 amino acids: CASSVGRGLYNEQFF. CDR3 coding DNA: TGTGCCAGCAGTGTTGGAAGGGGACTGTACAATGAGCAGTTCTTC. Full variable domain (missing parts from reference TRBV2 and TRBJ2-1): EPEVTQTPSHQVTQMGQEVILRCVPISNHLYFYWYRQILGQKVEFLVSFYNNEISEKSEIFDDQFSVERPDGSNFTLKIRSTKLEDSAMYFCASSVGRGLYNEQFFGPGTRLTVL.

The chain recombines TRBV7-2 with TRBJ2-1; 10 nucleotides agree with TRBD2. With V trimmed by 1 base and J by 3 bases, 3 bases remained unmatched. Germline V lookup: CDR1 SGHTA, CDR2 FQGNSA. The CDR3 sequence is 16 residues long. The CDR3 loop is CASSLVASGSYNEQFF. The CDR3 DNA sequence: TGTGCCAGCAGCTTAGTGGCTAGCGGGAGCTACAATGAGCAGTTCTTC.

The sample holds many counts of this clone. The chain links TRBV28 to TRBJ1-5; weak D call: TRBD1 (6 bases). Looked up from germline, CDR1 is MDHEN and CDR2 is SYDVKM. Trimming removed 6 bases from V and 3 bases from J, with 12 bases in between. The CDR3 totals 14 residues. DNA of the CDR3: TGTGCCAGCAGGGAAGGGGGTTTCAATCAGCCCCAGCATTTT. Translation gives CASREGGFNQPQHF. The full variable domain, in which reference TRBV28 and TRBJ1-5 provide the parts outside the CDR3, is DVKVTQSSRYLVKRTGEKVFLECVQDMDHENMFWYRQDPGLGLRLIYFSYDVKMKEKGDIPEGYSVSREKKERFSLILESASTNQTSMYLCASREGGFNQPQHFGDGTRLSIL.

The chain joins TRBV30 to TRBJ2-7; weak D call: TRBD1 (5 bases). Germline V gene data show CDR1 as GTSNPN and CDR2 as SVGIG (reference sequence). The germline V and J ends were trimmed by 2 bases and 2 bases, with 16 bases remaining between them. The CDR3 has 15 residues. The CDR3 spells CAWSTRTRMTYEQYF. DNA for the CDR3: TGTGCCTGGAGTACACGGACACGGATGACCTACGAGCAGTACTTC.

V gene TRBV30 combines with J gene TRBJ1-5; 9 bases are a match to TRBD1. This CDR3 is built from 14 residues. The germline V gene has CDR1 GTSNPN and CDR2 SVGIG (reference sequence). Germline trimming cut 2 bases from V and 6 bases from J; bases unmatched to any gene: 5. For the CDR3, the DNA is TGTGCCTGGAGTTCGACGACAGGGGGTCAGCCCCAGCATTTT. This translates into CAWSSTTGGQPQHF.